This T cell receptor beta chain was sequenced in a study of technical replicates of blood from a handful of donors. V shed 4 bases and J shed 2 bases, with 2 bases lying between them. Germline CDR1 is SGHAT and CDR2 is FQNNGV. The CDR3 sequence is 11 residues long. Here immunoSEQ multiplex PCR was the method, and the copy in TCRdb shows in-frame clones only, minus some. The table records tens of thousands of clones, roughly 94% of them present only once. The receptor's source is a human donor in good health. The V and J genes are TRBV11-2 and TRBJ2-5; no definite D call. Sequencing input: T cells isolated from PBMCs. CDR3 bases: TGTGCCAGCAGCTCACAAGAGACCCAGTACTTC. As protein: CASSSQETQYF.